This T cell receptor (beta chain) originates from a study of regulatory T cells in long-lasting Graves disease. Stated time point: newly diagnosed GD, antithyroid drugs for less than 3 months. PBMC-derived RNA was used for the TCR library. Nine milliliters of peripheral blood went into EDTA tubes. Both iRepertoire HTBI primers and Arm-PCR of CDR3 regions were used to build the TCR beta libraries. One entry per CDR3 protein results from TCRdb running MiXCR on the multiplex PCR reads. This table holds 300,000 to 400,000 distinct CDR3 sequences, over 15% found once. Points on this clonotype: Its antigen is still unknown.

Whole-study results and caveats: Examination was confined to peripheral blood, excluding thyroid tissue. Those with persistent Graves' had less TCR diversity than newly diagnosed patients. There was favoring of TRBV28, TRBJ1-2 and TRBJ2-5 in persistent disease.

The CDR3 has 15 residues. Germline CDR1 is SGDLS and CDR2 is YYNGEE. The V and J ends lost 4 bases and 4 bases respectively, with 17 bases between them. The clonotype originates from a female donor with Graves disease. The chain uses TRBV9 and TRBJ2-5, with a weak D call TRBD1 (8 bases). The input for sequencing was peripheral blood mononuclear cells (PBMCs), taken at new diagnosis, from a patient treated with antithyroid drugs. CDR3 sequence (DNA): TGTGCCAGCAGCACAGGACAGGGAGGGAGAGAGACCCAGTACTTC. This gives the protein CASSTGQGGRETQYF.